This T cell receptor beta chain was retrieved from a study of T-cell memory formation after mild COVID-19. The table lists this clonotype with a few counts. Its matching antigen is unknown. Trimming removed 0 bases at V and 7 bases at J, with 16 bases between. Germline CDR1 LGHNA, CDR2 YSLEER. The CDR3 runs 16 residues. One entry per CDR3 protein results from TCRdb running MiXCR on the 5' RACE reads. The data contain around 250,000 distinct CDR3 sequences, under 20% of them seen just once; the ten biggest clones take up approximately 25%. Whole-study findings and limits: Clones which contracted sat mainly in CM and EM if CD4+, and in EMRA if CD8+.

The TCR was taken from a man younger than 35 who had mild COVID-19 (a few samples of this study predate the infection). Cell type and time point are not known. The rearrangement links TRBV4-3 to TRBJ2-4; D might be TRBD1 or TRBD2, each matching 6 bases. The source material was PBMCs or a T cell subset sorted from them (not recorded which). The CDR3 loop reads CASSQESGAGGNIQYF. The CDR3 DNA is TGCGCCAGCAGCCAAGAATCGGGGGCCGGTGGGAACATTCAGTACTTC.